Below are 17 T cell receptor beta chains sequenced from a single sample in a study of blood T cell repertoires in COVID-19. TCRdb keeps only in-frame clones here, not all; method: immunoSEQ multiplex PCR. The repertoire consists of a few hundred thousand clones, with around 83% occurring once and the leading ten covering approximately 5%. The sample consisted of PBMCs or T cells enriched from blood (not recorded which). The origin of the receptors is a woman in her 50s who had recovered from COVID-19.

The chain couples TRBV15 to TRBJ1-4; D gene unclear. Per the germline V gene, CDR1 is LNHNV and CDR2 is YYDKDF (reference sequence). The CDR3 totals 14 residues. The V and J ends lost 1 base and 5 bases respectively, with 8 bases between them. The CDR3 DNA is TGTGCCACCAGCAGAGTTAGAGGGAATGAAAAACTGTTTTTT. It is translated as CATSRVRGNEKLFF.

This rearrangement joins TRBV4-3 to TRBJ1-2; D is perhaps TRBD1 (6 bases). CDR1 LGHNA and CDR2 YSLEER come from the germline V gene. V lost 0 bases and J lost 2, with 13 bases in between. The CDR3 runs 16 residues. CDR3 DNA sequence: TGCGCCAGCAGCCAAGATTTGCTGGGGGCGAACTATGGCTACACCTTC. Translating gives CASSQDLLGANYGYTF.

V and J are TRBV5-1 and TRBJ1-2; 8 bases fit TRBD1. The CDR3 covers 13 residues. Per the germline V gene, CDR1 is SGHRS and CDR2 is YFSETQ. After removal of 3 bases from V and 5 bases from J, the junction contained 3 bases not matched to a gene. CDR3 DNA: TGCGCCAGCAGCTCCGACAGGGGATATGGCTACACCTTC. Translation gives CASSSDRGYGYTF.

This sequence joins TRBV12-5 and TRBJ2-7, with a tentative D call TRBD1 (5 bases). This CDR3 region has 15 residues. The germline V gene encodes CDR1 LGHNT and CDR2 FRNRAP. The V end lost 6 bases, the J end lost 2 bases, and 17 bases lay between the germline ends. This CDR3 is CASGWGQGLTYEQYF. In nucleotides, the CDR3 is TGTGCTAGTGGCTGGGGCCAAGGGTTGACCTACGAGCAGTACTTC.

The chain carries TRBV7-8 and TRBJ1-5, with 10 bases that match TRBD1. From germline, CDR1 is SGHVS and CDR2 FQNEAQ. J was trimmed by 4 bases and V by 5 bases; bases with no gene match: 5. This CDR3 comprises 15 residues. CDR3 nucleotides: TGTGCCAGCAGCGGCGGACAGGGGGGGAATCAGCCCCAGCATTTT. Amino acids: CASSGGQGGNQPQHF.

J is TRBJ2-1 and V is TRBV5-6; D is perhaps TRBD2 (5 bases). This CDR3 region has 16 residues. CDR1 and CDR2 (germline): SGHDT, YYEEEE. The V gene lost 3 bases and the J gene lost 0 bases, with 13 bases spanning the gap. The CDR3 DNA follows: TGTGCCAGCAGCTCCCTGAGGAGGCTCTCCTACAATGAGCAGTTCTTC. This encodes CASSSLRRLSYNEQFF.

This CDR3 reads CASSRESANTEAFF. The CDR3, as DNA: TGTGCCAGCTCACGGGAGAGCGCGAACACTGAAGCTTTCTTT. The chain uses TRBV18 and TRBJ1-1; D remains unclear. CDR1 and CDR2 from the germline V gene are KGHSH and LQKENI. V was clipped by 4 bases and J by 1 base, with 10 bases between them. The CDR3 length is 14 residues.

This clone was counted a single time. V gene TRBV13 combines with J gene TRBJ1-6, with D possibly TRBD1 on 5 matching bases. V was clipped by 5 bases and J by 0 bases, with 14 bases between them. Per the germline V gene, CDR1 is PRHDT and CDR2 is FYEKMQ (reference sequence). The CDR3 totals 17 residues. This CDR3 is CASSNRQGGSYNSPLHF. The DNA of the CDR3 is TGTGCCAGCAGCAACCGCCAGGGAGGCTCCTATAATTCACCCCTCCACTTT.

The chain joins TRBV7-9 to TRBJ1-4, with 7 bases that match TRBD1. V trimming: 4 bases; J trimming: 2 bases; junction bases outside the gene matches: 7. This CDR3 has 16 amino acids. Germline CDR1 reads SEHNR; CDR2 reads FQNEAQ (reference sequence). This CDR3 reads CASSSYDRATNEKLFF. CDR3 coding DNA: TGTGCCAGCAGCTCTTACGACAGGGCCACTAATGAAAAACTGTTTTTT.

The CDR3 DNA follows: TGTGCCAGCAGGCCGGGACAGACAATTGGCTACACCTTC. This codes for CASRPGQTIGYTF. The chain is built from TRBV6-5 and TRBJ1-2; 7 nucleotides agree with TRBD1. CDR3 length: 13 amino acids. Unmatched junction bases numbered 8, after V lost 6 bases and J lost 7 bases. Germline lookup yields CDR1 MNHEY and CDR2 SVGAGI.

This clone has more than one count but fewer than ten. The chain has TRBV7-6 and TRBJ2-7; no clear D gene. CDR3 length: 11 amino acids. The V gene lost 3 bases and the J gene lost 7 bases, with 7 bases spanning the gap. Germline V gene sequence: CDR1 SGHVS, CDR2 FNYEAQ. CDR3 sequence (DNA): TGTGCCAGCAGCTTCTCGCAGGAGCAGTACTTC. It specifies CASSFSQEQYF.

The chain carries TRBV5-6 and TRBJ1-2; no definite D call. CDR3 length: 16 amino acids. Looked up from germline, CDR1 is SGHDT and CDR2 is YYEEEE. V shed 0 bases and J shed 6 bases, with 18 bases lying between them. The CDR3 here is CASSLGPAKGGDGYTF. In DNA, the CDR3 is TGTGCCAGCAGCTTGGGCCCCGCGAAGGGCGGGGATGGCTACACCTTC.

V is TRBV28 and J is TRBJ2-5; perhaps TRBD1 as D (6 bases). The CDR3 runs 14 residues. Germline CDR1 and CDR2: MDHEN and SYDVKM. V lost 7 bases, J lost 2 bases, and 14 bases lay in between. CDR3 sequence (DNA): TGTGCCAGCACCCTTAGGGGGTTACAAGAGACCCAGTACTTC. This encodes CASTLRGLQETQYF.

The chain is built from TRBV19 and TRBJ1-5; 8 nucleotides align to TRBD1. CDR1 and CDR2 (germline): LNHDA, SQIVND (reference sequence). J lost 0 bases, V lost 6 bases, and 7 bases had no gene match. CDR3 length: 16 residues. The CDR3 region has the DNA TGTGCCAGTAGGCTGACAGGGGTTGGTAGCAATCAGCCCCAGCATTTT. This encodes CASRLTGVGSNQPQHF. The full variable domain, completed using reference TRBV19 and TRBJ1-5, is DGGITQSPKYLFRKEGQNVTLSCEQNLNHDAMYWYRQDPGQGLRLIYYSQIVNDFQKGDIAEGYSVSREKKESFPLTVTSAQKNPTAFYLCASRLTGVGSNQPQHFGDGTRLSIL.

The chain combines TRBV2 with TRBJ1-5; D is possibly TRBD1 (5 bases). Trimming shortened V by 4 bases and J by 1 base, and 11 bases separated the two germline ends. CDR3 size: 15 residues. CDR1 is SNHLY and CDR2 is FYNNEI in the germline V gene. As DNA, the CDR3 is TGTGCCAGCAGTGTGGGGGGAACGAGCAATCAGCCCCAGCATTTT. This translates into CASSVGGTSNQPQHF.

This clone was seen a handful of times. This sequence joins TRBV27 and TRBJ2-5; TRBD2 agrees at 9 bases. Germline lookup yields CDR1 MNHEY and CDR2 SMNVEV (reference sequence). The CDR3 runs to 16 residues. Losses at the gene ends were 2 bases for V and 6 bases for J; bases not matched to a gene: 10. Here the CDR3 reads CASSLGGSGSWQTQYF. The CDR3 coding sequence is TGTGCCAGCAGTTTAGGAGGTAGCGGGAGTTGGCAGACCCAGTACTTC.

The chain carries TRBV2 and TRBJ1-2; D may be TRBD1 (5 bases). Germline CDR1 SNHLY, CDR2 FYNNEI. Deletions cut 0 bases from V and 7 bases from J, with 15 bases between. The CDR3 consists of 15 residues. CDR3 bases: TGTGCCAGCAGTGAAGCGCTCCAGGGCAGGTCTGGCTACACCTTC. Protein: CASSEALQGRSGYTF.